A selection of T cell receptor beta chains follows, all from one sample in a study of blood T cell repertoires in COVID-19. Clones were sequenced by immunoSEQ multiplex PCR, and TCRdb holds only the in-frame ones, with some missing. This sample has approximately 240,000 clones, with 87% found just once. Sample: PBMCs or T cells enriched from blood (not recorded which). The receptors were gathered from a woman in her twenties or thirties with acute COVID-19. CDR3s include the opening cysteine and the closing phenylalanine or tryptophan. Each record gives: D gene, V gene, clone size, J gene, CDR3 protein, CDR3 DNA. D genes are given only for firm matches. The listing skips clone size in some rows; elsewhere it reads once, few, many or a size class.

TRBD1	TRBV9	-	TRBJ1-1	CASSVGTGRPNTEAFF	TGTGCCAGCAGCGTTGGGACAGGGAGACCGAACACTGAAGCTTTCTTT
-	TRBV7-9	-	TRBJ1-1	CASSRLGVDTEAFF	TGTGCCAGCAGCCGCCTAGGGGTGGACACTGAAGCTTTCTTT
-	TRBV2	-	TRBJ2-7	CASSDSPPYEQYF	TGTGCCAGCAGTGATAGCCCACCCTACGAGCAGTACTTC
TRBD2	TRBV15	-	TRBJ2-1	CATGASGRILNEQFF	TGTGCCACGGGAGCTAGCGGGAGGATCCTAAATGAGCAGTTCTTC
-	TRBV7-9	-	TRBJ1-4	CASSLGTDNEKLFF	TGTGCCAGCAGCTTAGGGACAGATAATGAAAAACTGTTTTTT
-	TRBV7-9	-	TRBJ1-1	CASSSPSYGLNTEAFF	TGTGCCAGCAGCTCCCCCTCATATGGCCTGAACACTGAAGCTTTCTTT
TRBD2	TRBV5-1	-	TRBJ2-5	CASSSGLAGSQETQYF	TGCGCCAGCAGCTCCGGACTAGCGGGGTCCCAAGAGACCCAGTACTTC
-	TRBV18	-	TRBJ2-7	CASSPPTQTYEQYF	TGTGCCAGCTCACCACCGACACAAACCTACGAGCAGTACTTC
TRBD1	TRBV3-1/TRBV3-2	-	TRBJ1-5	CASSRKRGLEQPQHF	TGTGCCAGCAGCCGAAAAAGGGGGCTAGAACAGCCCCAGCATTTT
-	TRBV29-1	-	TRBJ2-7	CSVEGDGSYEQYF	TGCAGCGTTGAAGGTGACGGGTCCTACGAGCAGTACTTC
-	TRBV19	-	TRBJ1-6	CASSMDGGNSPLHF	TGTGCCAGTAGTATGGACGGGGGTAATTCACCCCTCCACTTT
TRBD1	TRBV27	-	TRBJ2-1	CASSQTGWSYNEQFF	TGTGCCAGCAGCCAGACAGGGTGGTCCTACAATGAGCAGTTCTTC
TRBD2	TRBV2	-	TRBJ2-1	CASSDPTSGGYNEQFF	TGTGCCAGCAGTGATCCTACTAGCGGGGGTTACAATGAGCAGTTCTTC
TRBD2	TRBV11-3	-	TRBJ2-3	CASSFGGGTGTDTQYF	TGTGCCAGCAGCTTTGGGGGGGGTACCGGGACAGATACGCAGTATTTT
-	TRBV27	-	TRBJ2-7	CASSLNRLREQYF	TGTGCCAGCAGTTTGAACAGGTTGAGAGAGCAGTACTTC
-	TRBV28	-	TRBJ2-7	CASSSGVTYRYF	TGTGCCAGCAGTTCGGGAGTTACTTATCGGTACTTC
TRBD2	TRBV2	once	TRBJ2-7	CASSERTSYEQYF	TGTGCCAGCAGTGAGAGGACTAGCTACGAGCAGTACTTC
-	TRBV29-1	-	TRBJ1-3	CSVIHSGNTIYF	TGCAGCGTTATCCACTCTGGAAACACCATATATTTT
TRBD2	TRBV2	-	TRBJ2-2	CASRERGVNTGELFF	TGTGCCAGCAGGGAGCGGGGGGTGAACACCGGGGAGCTGTTTTTT
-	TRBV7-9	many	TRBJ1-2	CASSYRTEDGYTF	TGTGCCAGCAGCTACCGGACAGAGGATGGCTACACCTTC
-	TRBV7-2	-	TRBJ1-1	CASSPRLQGFPEAFF	TGTGCCAGCAGCCCCCGACTCCAAGGCTTTCCTGAAGCTTTCTTT
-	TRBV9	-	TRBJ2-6	CASSYGQRLAGANVLTF	TGTGCCAGCAGCTACGGACAAAGGCTCGCTGGGGCCAACGTCCTGACTTTC
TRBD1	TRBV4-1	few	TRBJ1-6	CASSQDRGRGSNSPLHF	TGCGCCAGCAGCCAAGACAGGGGGCGGGGGAGTAATTCACCCCTCCACTTT
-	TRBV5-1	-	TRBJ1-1	CASSLSQGQTEAFF	TGCGCCAGCAGCTTGTCGCAGGGTCAGACTGAAGCTTTCTTT
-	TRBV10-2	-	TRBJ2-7	CASSGSGAYEQYF	TGCGCCAGCAGTGGATCAGGGGCCTACGAGCAGTACTTC
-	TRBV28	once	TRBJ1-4	CASSLPRVEEKLFF	TGTGCCAGCAGTTTACCCAGGGTAGAAGAAAAACTGTTTTTT
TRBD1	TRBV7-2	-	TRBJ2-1	CASSFRDRGENEQFF	TGTGCCAGCAGCTTCCGGGACAGGGGGGAGAATGAGCAGTTCTTC
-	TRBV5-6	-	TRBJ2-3	CASSPAAGLRPDTQYF	TGTGCCAGCAGCCCGGCCGCTGGGCTAAGGCCAGATACGCAGTATTTT
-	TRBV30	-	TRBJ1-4	CAWSTPGQGGEKLFF	TGTGCCTGGAGTACGCCGGGACAAGGTGGCGAAAAACTGTTTTTT
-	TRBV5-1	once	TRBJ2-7	CASSLRGRTYEQYF	TGCGCCAGCAGCTTGAGAGGGAGGACCTACGAGCAGTACTTC
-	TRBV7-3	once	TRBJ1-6	CASSLFGAGNNSPLHF	TGTGCCAGCAGCTTATTTGGAGCCGGGAATAATTCACCCCTCCACTTT
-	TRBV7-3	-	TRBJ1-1	CASSRDLNTEAFF	TGTGCCAGCAGCCGGGACTTGAACACTGAAGCTTTCTTT
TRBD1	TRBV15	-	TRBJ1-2	CATSPPGQGTESNYGYTF	TGTGCCACCAGCCCCCCGGGACAGGGAACAGAATCTAACTATGGCTACACCTTC
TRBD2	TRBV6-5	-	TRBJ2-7	CASSYVAGDFYEQYF	TGTGCCAGCAGTTACGTAGCGGGAGATTTCTACGAGCAGTACTTC
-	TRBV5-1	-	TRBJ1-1	CASSSQGGTEAFF	TGCGCCAGCAGCTCTCAGGGTGGCACTGAAGCTTTCTTT
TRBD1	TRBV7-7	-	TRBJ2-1	CASSIRQGSYNEQFF	TGTGCTAGCAGCATCCGACAGGGGTCCTACAATGAGCAGTTCTTC
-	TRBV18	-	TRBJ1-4	CASSSQGLGEKLFF	TGTGCCAGCTCATCTCAGGGATTAGGTGAAAAACTGTTTTTT
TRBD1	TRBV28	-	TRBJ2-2	CASSSNYRDRGNTGELFF	TGTGCCAGCAGTTCTAATTACCGGGACAGGGGGAACACCGGGGAGCTGTTTTTT
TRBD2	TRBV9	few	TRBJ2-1	CASSTSGRALDEQFF	TGTGCCAGCAGCACTAGCGGGAGGGCCCTCGATGAGCAGTTCTTC
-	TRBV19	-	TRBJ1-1	CASSIVGGNTEAFF	TGTGCCAGTAGTATAGTCGGGGGGAACACTGAAGCTTTCTTT
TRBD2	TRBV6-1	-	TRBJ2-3	CASSDIIPSGRGDTQYF	TGTGCCAGCAGTGATATAATCCCCAGCGGGAGAGGGGATACGCAGTATTTT
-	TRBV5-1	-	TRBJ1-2	CASSLAGQGNGYTF	TGCGCCAGCAGCTTGGCCGGGCAGGGTAATGGCTACACCTTC
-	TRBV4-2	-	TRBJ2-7	CASSQELSQGVYEQYF	TGTGCCAGCAGCCAAGAACTATCACAGGGTGTCTACGAGCAGTACTTC
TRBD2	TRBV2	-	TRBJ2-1	CASSEPSGGRPNEQFF	TGTGCCAGCAGTGAACCTAGCGGGGGGCGCCCCAATGAGCAGTTCTTC
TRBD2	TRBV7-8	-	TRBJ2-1	CASSPGLATYNEQFF	TGTGCCAGCAGCCCGGGACTAGCGACCTACAATGAGCAGTTCTTC
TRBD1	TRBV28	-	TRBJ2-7	CASSIRQGSYEQYF	TGTGCCAGCAGTATTCGACAGGGGTCCTACGAGCAGTACTTC
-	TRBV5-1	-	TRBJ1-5	CASSLTGAPNQPQHF	TGCGCCAGCAGCTTAACAGGAGCACCCAATCAGCCCCAGCATTTT
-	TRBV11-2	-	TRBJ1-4	CASSKDSLPGEKLFF	TGTGCCAGCAGCAAGGACAGCCTTCCGGGTGAAAAACTGTTTTTT
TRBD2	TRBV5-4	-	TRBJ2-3	CASSPGTSGRTDTQYF	TGTGCCAGCAGCCCGGGAACTAGCGGGAGAACAGATACGCAGTATTTT
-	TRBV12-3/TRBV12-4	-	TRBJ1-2	CATLQGNYGYTF	TGTGCCACACTACAGGGAAACTATGGCTACACCTTC
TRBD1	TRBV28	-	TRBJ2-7	CASSLSRGHSYEQYF	TGTGCCAGCAGTTTGAGCAGGGGGCACTCCTACGAGCAGTACTTC